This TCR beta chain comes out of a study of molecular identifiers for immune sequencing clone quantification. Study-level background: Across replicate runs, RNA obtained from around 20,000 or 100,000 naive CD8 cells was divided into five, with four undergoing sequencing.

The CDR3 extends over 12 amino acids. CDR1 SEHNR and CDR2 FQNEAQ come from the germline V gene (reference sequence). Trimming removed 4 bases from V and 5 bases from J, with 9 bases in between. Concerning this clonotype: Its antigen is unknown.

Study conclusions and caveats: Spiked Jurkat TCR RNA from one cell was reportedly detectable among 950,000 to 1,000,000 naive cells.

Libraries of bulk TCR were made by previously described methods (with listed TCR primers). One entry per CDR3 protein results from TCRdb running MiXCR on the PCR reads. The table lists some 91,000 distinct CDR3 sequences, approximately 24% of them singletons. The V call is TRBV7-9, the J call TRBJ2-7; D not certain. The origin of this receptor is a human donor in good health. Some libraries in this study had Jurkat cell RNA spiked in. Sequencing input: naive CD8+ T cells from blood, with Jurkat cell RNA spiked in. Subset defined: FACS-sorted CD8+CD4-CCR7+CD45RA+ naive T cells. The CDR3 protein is CASSYQADEQYF. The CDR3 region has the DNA TGTGCCAGCAGCTACCAAGCCGACGAGCAGTACTTC.